These T cell receptor beta chains were read from a single sample in a study of Ad26.COV2.S vaccination and SARS-CoV-2 variants. Profiled with immunoSEQ multiplex PCR; TCRdb holds only in-frame clones, not every one. The table has 85,000 to 95,000 clones, 82% seen once. Sample: peripheral blood, taken after recovery from COVID-19. These receptors originate from a human donor who had recovered from COVID-19. CDR3s include the opening cysteine and the closing phenylalanine or tryptophan. Fields, in order: CDR3 DNA, CDR3 protein, clone size, J gene, D gene, V gene, CDR3 length. A D gene is named only where the DNA matches it firmly. Size tells how often a clone was seen (once, few, many) or the class of an expanded clone, and some rows leave it out.

CDR3nt: TGTGCCAGCAGCTCACATGGCTACACCTTC
CDR3aa: CASSSHGYTF
abundance: .
j_gene: TRBJ1-2
d_gene: .
v_gene: TRBV7-9
len: 10

CDR3nt: TGTGCCAGCAGCTTAGGTCTCGAGGGAAACACCATATATTTT
CDR3aa: CASSLGLEGNTIYF
abundance: few
j_gene: TRBJ1-3
d_gene: .
v_gene: TRBV13
len: 14

CDR3nt: TGTGCCAGCAGTTTAGGCAGAAGTCGCGAGCAGTACTTC
CDR3aa: CASSLGRSREQYF
abundance: .
j_gene: TRBJ2-7
d_gene: .
v_gene: TRBV28
len: 13

CDR3nt: TGTGCCAGCAGTTACGAGGTGACAGATACGCAGTATTTT
CDR3aa: CASSYEVTDTQYF
abundance: .
j_gene: TRBJ2-3
d_gene: .
v_gene: TRBV6-2/TRBV6-3
len: 13

CDR3nt: TGTGCCAGCAGCCTCAGGTTTCCAGAAAAGGGACATCTGATCTCTGGAAACACCATATATTTT
CDR3aa: CASSLRFPEKGHLISGNTIYF
abundance: .
j_gene: TRBJ1-3
d_gene: .
v_gene: TRBV28
len: 21

CDR3nt: TGTGCCAGCAGCCCGAGTGCCGAGGACAGATACACTGAAGCTTTCTTT
CDR3aa: CASSPSAEDRYTEAFF
abundance: few
j_gene: TRBJ1-1
d_gene: .
v_gene: TRBV7-3
len: 16

CDR3nt: TGTGCCAGCAGTGAAGGTATTAATTACGAGCAGTACTTC
CDR3aa: CASSEGINYEQYF
abundance: few
j_gene: TRBJ2-7
d_gene: .
v_gene: TRBV2
len: 13

CDR3nt: TGCAGCGTTGAAGGCTGGGGGGGCGCCATATATTTT
CDR3aa: CSVEGWGGAIYF
abundance: .
j_gene: TRBJ1-3
d_gene: .
v_gene: TRBV29-1
len: 12

CDR3nt: TGCGCCAGCAGCCAAGACGGGACCTATGGCTACACCTTC
CDR3aa: CASSQDGTYGYTF
abundance: once
j_gene: TRBJ1-2
d_gene: .
v_gene: TRBV4-3
len: 13

CDR3nt: TGCAGCGCCTCACTCGGGCTAGCGGGCTACGAGCAGTACTTC
CDR3aa: CSASLGLAGYEQYF
abundance: once
j_gene: TRBJ2-7
d_gene: TRBD2
v_gene: TRBV29-1
len: 14

CDR3nt: TGTGCCAGCAGTGACCGGCCTAGCGGGTCCTACAATGAGCAGTTCTTC
CDR3aa: CASSDRPSGSYNEQFF
abundance: .
j_gene: TRBJ2-1
d_gene: TRBD2
v_gene: TRBV6-4
len: 16

CDR3nt: TGCGCCAGCAGCCAGGAGAAGGACTCCTACAATGAGCAGTTCTTC
CDR3aa: CASSQEKDSYNEQFF
abundance: once
j_gene: TRBJ2-1
d_gene: .
v_gene: TRBV4-3
len: 15

CDR3nt: TGCGCCAGACCGTCGGCCGTTCCTTTCTACGAGCAGTACTTC
CDR3aa: CARPSAVPFYEQYF
abundance: .
j_gene: TRBJ2-7
d_gene: .
v_gene: TRBV23-1
len: 14

CDR3nt: TGTGCCAGCAGCTCAGGGGCAGCAAGCAATCAGCCCCAGCATTTT
CDR3aa: CASSSGAASNQPQHF
abundance: .
j_gene: TRBJ1-5
d_gene: .
v_gene: TRBV7-2
len: 15

CDR3nt: TGTGCCAGCAGTTCCTTAGGGGGGAGCGATACGCAGTATTTT
CDR3aa: CASSSLGGSDTQYF
abundance: .
j_gene: TRBJ2-3
d_gene: .
v_gene: TRBV9
len: 14

CDR3nt: TGTGCCAGCAGATCCCGTTTCACTGAAGCTTTCTTT
CDR3aa: CASRSRFTEAFF
abundance: .
j_gene: TRBJ1-1
d_gene: .
v_gene: TRBV2
len: 12

CDR3nt: TGTGCCAGCAGCCAAGAAATAGCGGGAGGTGGAGAGACCCAGTACTTC
CDR3aa: CASSQEIAGGGETQYF
abundance: .
j_gene: TRBJ2-5
d_gene: TRBD2
v_gene: TRBV3-1/TRBV3-2
len: 16

CDR3nt: TGTGCCAGCAGTTTGGCCAGCGAGACCCAGTACTTC
CDR3aa: CASSLASETQYF
abundance: .
j_gene: TRBJ2-5
d_gene: .
v_gene: TRBV6-6
len: 12

CDR3nt: TGTGCCAGCAGTCCCCACCCCGGGAATCAGCCCCAGCATTTT
CDR3aa: CASSPHPGNQPQHF
abundance: .
j_gene: TRBJ1-5
d_gene: .
v_gene: TRBV28
len: 14

CDR3nt: TGTGCCAGCAGCTTAGTTGGCCGGGCCCAAGAGACCCAGTACTTC
CDR3aa: CASSLVGRAQETQYF
abundance: .
j_gene: TRBJ2-5
d_gene: .
v_gene: TRBV7-2
len: 15

CDR3nt: TGTGCCAGTAGTATAACCGGGCAAGTTATTGATACGCAGTATTTT
CDR3aa: CASSITGQVIDTQYF
abundance: .
j_gene: TRBJ2-3
d_gene: .
v_gene: TRBV19
len: 15

CDR3nt: TGCGCCAGCAGCGGGCCGGGACTAGCGGGAGTAAATACGCAGTATTTT
CDR3aa: CASSGPGLAGVNTQYF
abundance: .
j_gene: TRBJ2-3
d_gene: TRBD2
v_gene: TRBV5-1
len: 16

CDR3nt: TGTGCCAGTAGTCCGGCGGACACCCAAGAGACCCAGTACTTC
CDR3aa: CASSPADTQETQYF
abundance: .
j_gene: TRBJ2-5
d_gene: .
v_gene: TRBV19
len: 14

CDR3nt: TGTGCCAGCAGCTTGGGACAGGGGGCGTGGGGTGAGCAGTTCTTC
CDR3aa: CASSLGQGAWGEQFF
abundance: .
j_gene: TRBJ2-1
d_gene: TRBD1
v_gene: TRBV5-6
len: 15

CDR3nt: TGTGCCAGCAGCCTTTACGGGGCGGATAACACTGAAGCTTTCTTT
CDR3aa: CASSLYGADNTEAFF
abundance: .
j_gene: TRBJ1-1
d_gene: .
v_gene: TRBV7-2
len: 15

CDR3nt: TGTGCCAGCAGCCGAAGACAGGGGGGGTCAGATACGCAGTATTTT
CDR3aa: CASSRRQGGSDTQYF
abundance: once
j_gene: TRBJ2-3
d_gene: TRBD1
v_gene: TRBV27
len: 15

CDR3nt: TGTGCCAGCAGTGACAATCAGCCCCAGCATTTT
CDR3aa: CASSDNQPQHF
abundance: .
j_gene: TRBJ1-5
d_gene: .
v_gene: TRBV6-1
len: 11

CDR3nt: TGTGCCAGCAGCTTGGGGGACAGGATAGCCAAAAACATTCAGTACTTC
CDR3aa: CASSLGDRIAKNIQYF
abundance: .
j_gene: TRBJ2-4
d_gene: TRBD1
v_gene: TRBV5-4
len: 16

CDR3nt: TGTGCCAGCAGCCCTCCCCGAGGGCCCAGGAAGGAGACCCAGTACTTC
CDR3aa: CASSPPRGPRKETQYF
abundance: once
j_gene: TRBJ2-5
d_gene: .
v_gene: TRBV7-2
len: 16

CDR3nt: TGTGCCAGCACCCAGCATAAGGGTGAAAAACTGTTTTTT
CDR3aa: CASTQHKGEKLFF
abundance: .
j_gene: TRBJ1-4
d_gene: .
v_gene: TRBV27
len: 13

CDR3nt: TGTGCCAGCAGCGTAGGGGTAGCGGCCTACAATGAGCAGTTCTTC
CDR3aa: CASSVGVAAYNEQFF
abundance: .
j_gene: TRBJ2-1
d_gene: .
v_gene: TRBV9
len: 15

CDR3nt: TGCGCCAGCAGCTTGGGACAGAAATCTAACGAGCAGTACTTC
CDR3aa: CASSLGQKSNEQYF
abundance: .
j_gene: TRBJ2-7
d_gene: .
v_gene: TRBV5-1
len: 14

CDR3nt: TGTGCCAGCAGTTTATGGGGAACTAGCGGGAGGCCCTCCTACGAGCAGTACTTC
CDR3aa: CASSLWGTSGRPSYEQYF
abundance: once
j_gene: TRBJ2-7
d_gene: TRBD2
v_gene: TRBV27
len: 18

CDR3nt: TGTGCCAGCAGCTTCAGGACAGGGGTGACCACCGGGGAGCTGTTTTTT
CDR3aa: CASSFRTGVTTGELFF
abundance: .
j_gene: TRBJ2-2
d_gene: TRBD1
v_gene: TRBV7-9
len: 16

CDR3nt: TGTGCCAGCAGCCACCTCGATGCGGACAGGGATGGTCCTGGAAACACCATATATTTT
CDR3aa: CASSHLDADRDGPGNTIYF
abundance: .
j_gene: TRBJ1-3
d_gene: TRBD1
v_gene: TRBV3-1/TRBV3-2
len: 19

CDR3nt: TGTGCCAGCAGTCAAGGCGATTGGGGACGGAAAAGCTCTGGGGCCAACGTCCTGACTTTC
CDR3aa: CASSQGDWGRKSSGANVLTF
abundance: once
j_gene: TRBJ2-6
d_gene: .
v_gene: TRBV27
len: 20

CDR3nt: TGTGCCAGCAGCCGTACTAGCGGCCAAGAGACCCAGTACTTC
CDR3aa: CASSRTSGQETQYF
abundance: .
j_gene: TRBJ2-5
d_gene: TRBD2
v_gene: TRBV3-1/TRBV3-2
len: 14

CDR3nt: TGTGCCAGCAGCTTAATCGGCACAGATACGCAGTATTTT
CDR3aa: CASSLIGTDTQYF
abundance: .
j_gene: TRBJ2-3
d_gene: .
v_gene: TRBV7-3
len: 13

CDR3nt: TGTGCCAGCTCACCACTGGACTATGGCTACACCTTC
CDR3aa: CASSPLDYGYTF
abundance: .
j_gene: TRBJ1-2
d_gene: .
v_gene: TRBV18
len: 12

CDR3nt: TGTGCCAGCAGTCCAGCGGGACAGGGGGCCTACGAGCAGTACTTC
CDR3aa: CASSPAGQGAYEQYF
abundance: .
j_gene: TRBJ2-7
d_gene: TRBD1
v_gene: TRBV27
len: 15

CDR3nt: TGTGCCAGCAGCTCCAGACAGACGAACACTGAAGCTTTCTTT
CDR3aa: CASSSRQTNTEAFF
abundance: .
j_gene: TRBJ1-1
d_gene: .
v_gene: TRBV7-9
len: 14

CDR3nt: TGTGCCAGTAGGCAGGTAGGAGGGGCTCGGATCTATGGCTACACCTTC
CDR3aa: CASRQVGGARIYGYTF
abundance: .
j_gene: TRBJ1-2
d_gene: .
v_gene: TRBV19
len: 16

CDR3nt: TGCGCCAGCAGCTTTCCCAACGGGAGTGGTATCGGGGAGCTGTTTTTT
CDR3aa: CASSFPNGSGIGELFF
abundance: .
j_gene: TRBJ2-2
d_gene: .
v_gene: TRBV5-1
len: 16

CDR3nt: TGTGCCAGCAGCTTATTCTCTACAGGGAGGGGTACTGGGGCCAACGTCCTGACTTTC
CDR3aa: CASSLFSTGRGTGANVLTF
abundance: .
j_gene: TRBJ2-6
d_gene: .
v_gene: TRBV7-9
len: 19

CDR3nt: TGTGCCAGCAGCTTGGGCGGGAGGAGGGGTACCCAGTACTTC
CDR3aa: CASSLGGRRGTQYF
abundance: .
j_gene: TRBJ2-5
d_gene: TRBD2
v_gene: TRBV5-4
len: 14

CDR3nt: TGTGCCAGCAGGCAACAACCCACAGATACGCAGTATTTT
CDR3aa: CASRQQPTDTQYF
abundance: once
j_gene: TRBJ2-3
d_gene: .
v_gene: TRBV6-5
len: 13

CDR3nt: TGCGCCAGCAGCCAAGTTGGTCTGTCCAGTGAGCAGTTCTTC
CDR3aa: CASSQVGLSSEQFF
abundance: .
j_gene: TRBJ2-1
d_gene: .
v_gene: TRBV4-3
len: 14

CDR3nt: TGTGCCAGCAGCTTGCCGTCGGCGAATGAGCAGTTCTTC
CDR3aa: CASSLPSANEQFF
abundance: .
j_gene: TRBJ2-1
d_gene: .
v_gene: TRBV5-6
len: 13

CDR3nt: TGCGCCAGCAGCCCGGACACCCATACTGGAAACACCATATATTTT
CDR3aa: CASSPDTHTGNTIYF
abundance: few
j_gene: TRBJ1-3
d_gene: .
v_gene: TRBV5-1
len: 15

CDR3nt: TGTGCCAGCAGTGAAGCAGGGGGACTAGCTTTTCGAAACTCCTACGAGCAGTACTTC
CDR3aa: CASSEAGGLAFRNSYEQYF
abundance: once
j_gene: TRBJ2-7
d_gene: TRBD2
v_gene: TRBV6-1
len: 19

CDR3nt: TGTGCCAGCAGTTCGGGACAGGGTAGCTCCTACGAGCAGTACTTC
CDR3aa: CASSSGQGSSYEQYF
abundance: few
j_gene: TRBJ2-7
d_gene: TRBD1
v_gene: TRBV28
len: 15

CDR3nt: TGTGCCACCAGCAGGGGGGCTTATGGCTACACCTTC
CDR3aa: CATSRGAYGYTF
abundance: .
j_gene: TRBJ1-2
d_gene: TRBD1
v_gene: TRBV24-1
len: 12

CDR3nt: TGTGCCAGCAGCCAAGACGCGCGGGAGGTAACCTACGAGCAGTACTTC
CDR3aa: CASSQDAREVTYEQYF
abundance: once
j_gene: TRBJ2-7
d_gene: TRBD2
v_gene: TRBV3-1/TRBV3-2
len: 16

CDR3nt: TGCGCCAGCAGCCAAGTTGGGACAGACTACAATGAGCAGTTCTTC
CDR3aa: CASSQVGTDYNEQFF
abundance: .
j_gene: TRBJ2-1
d_gene: TRBD1
v_gene: TRBV4-3
len: 15